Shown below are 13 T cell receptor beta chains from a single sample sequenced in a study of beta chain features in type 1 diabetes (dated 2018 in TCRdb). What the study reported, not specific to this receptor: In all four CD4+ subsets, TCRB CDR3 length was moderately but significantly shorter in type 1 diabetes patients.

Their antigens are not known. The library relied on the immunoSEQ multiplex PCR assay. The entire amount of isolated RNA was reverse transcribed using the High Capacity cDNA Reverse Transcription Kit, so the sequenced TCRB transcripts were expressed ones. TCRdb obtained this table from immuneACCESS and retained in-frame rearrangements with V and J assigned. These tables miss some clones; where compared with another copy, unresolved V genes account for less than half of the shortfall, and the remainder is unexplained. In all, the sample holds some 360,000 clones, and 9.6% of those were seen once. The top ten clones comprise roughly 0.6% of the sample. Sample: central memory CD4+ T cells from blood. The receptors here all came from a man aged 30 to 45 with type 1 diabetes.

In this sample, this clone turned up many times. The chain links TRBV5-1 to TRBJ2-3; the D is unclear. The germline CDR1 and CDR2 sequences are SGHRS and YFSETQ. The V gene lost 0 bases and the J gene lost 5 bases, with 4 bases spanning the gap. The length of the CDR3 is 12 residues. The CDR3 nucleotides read TGCGCCAGCAGCTTGGAACGAGATACGCAGTATTTT. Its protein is CASSLERDTQYF.

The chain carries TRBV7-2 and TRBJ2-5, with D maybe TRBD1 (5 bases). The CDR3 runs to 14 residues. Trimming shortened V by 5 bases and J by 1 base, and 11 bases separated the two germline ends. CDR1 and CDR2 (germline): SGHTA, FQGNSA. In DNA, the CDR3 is TGTGCCAGCAGCAATTTCAGGGTCCAAGAGACCCAGTACTTC. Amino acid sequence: CASSNFRVQETQYF.

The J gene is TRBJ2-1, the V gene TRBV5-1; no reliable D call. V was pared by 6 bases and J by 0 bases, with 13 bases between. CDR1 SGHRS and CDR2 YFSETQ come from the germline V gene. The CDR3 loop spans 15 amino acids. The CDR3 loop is CASTTSPSSYNEQFF. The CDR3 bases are TGCGCCAGCACTACCTCGCCGAGCTCCTACAATGAGCAGTTCTTC.

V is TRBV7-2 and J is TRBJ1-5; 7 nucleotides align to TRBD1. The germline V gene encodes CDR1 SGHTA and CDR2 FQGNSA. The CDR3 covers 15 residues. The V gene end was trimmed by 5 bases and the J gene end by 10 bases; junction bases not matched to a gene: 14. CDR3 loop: CASSTNGQGVGPQHF. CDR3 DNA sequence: TGTGCCAGCAGCACTAACGGGCAGGGGGTGGGTCCCCAGCATTTT.

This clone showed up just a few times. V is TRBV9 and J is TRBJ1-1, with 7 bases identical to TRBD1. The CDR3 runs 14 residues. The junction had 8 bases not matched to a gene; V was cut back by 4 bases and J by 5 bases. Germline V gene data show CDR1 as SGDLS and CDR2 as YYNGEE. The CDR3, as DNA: TGTGCCAGCAGCCCCCGACAGGGAGGGACTGAAGCTTTCTTT. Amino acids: CASSPRQGGTEAFF.

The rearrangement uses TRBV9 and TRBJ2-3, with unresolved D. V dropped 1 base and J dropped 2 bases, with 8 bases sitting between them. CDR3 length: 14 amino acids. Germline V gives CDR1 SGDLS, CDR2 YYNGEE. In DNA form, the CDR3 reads TGTGCCAGCAGCGTATCAAGACTCACAGATACGCAGTATTTT. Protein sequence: CASSVSRLTDTQYF.

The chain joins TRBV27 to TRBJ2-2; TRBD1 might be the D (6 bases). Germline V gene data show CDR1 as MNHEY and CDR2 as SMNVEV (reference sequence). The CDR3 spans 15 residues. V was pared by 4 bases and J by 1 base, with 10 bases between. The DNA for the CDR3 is TGTGCCAGCAGTTCCTGGACAGTGAACACCGGGGAGCTGTTTTTT. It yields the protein CASSSWTVNTGELFF.

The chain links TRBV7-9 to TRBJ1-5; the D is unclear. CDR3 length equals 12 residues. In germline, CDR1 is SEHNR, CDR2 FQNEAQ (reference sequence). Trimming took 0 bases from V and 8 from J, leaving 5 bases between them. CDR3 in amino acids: CASSLAPEPQHF. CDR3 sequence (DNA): TGTGCCAGCAGCTTAGCGCCGGAGCCCCAGCATTTT.

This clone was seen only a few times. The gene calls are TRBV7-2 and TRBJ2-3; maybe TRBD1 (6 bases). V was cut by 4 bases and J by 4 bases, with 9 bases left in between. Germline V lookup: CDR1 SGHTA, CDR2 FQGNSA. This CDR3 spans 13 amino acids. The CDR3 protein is CASSSSGADTQYF. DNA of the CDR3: TGTGCCAGCAGCTCATCAGGGGCAGATACGCAGTATTTT.

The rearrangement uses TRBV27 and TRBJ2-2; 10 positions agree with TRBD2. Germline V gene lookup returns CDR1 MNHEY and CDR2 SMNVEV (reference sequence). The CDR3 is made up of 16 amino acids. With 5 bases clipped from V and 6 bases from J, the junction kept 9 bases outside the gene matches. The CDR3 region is CASSKDSSGRSGELFF. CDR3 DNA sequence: TGTGCCAGCAGTAAAGATTCTAGCGGGAGATCCGGGGAGCTGTTTTTT.

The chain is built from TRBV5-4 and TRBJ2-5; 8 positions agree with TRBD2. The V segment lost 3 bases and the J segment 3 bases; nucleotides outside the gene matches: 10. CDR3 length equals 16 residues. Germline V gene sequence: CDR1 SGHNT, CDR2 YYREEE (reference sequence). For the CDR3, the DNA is TGTGCCAGCAGCTGGAATTACGGGAGGGGTGAAGAGACCCAGTACTTC. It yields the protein CASSWNYGRGEETQYF.

CDR3 nucleotide sequence: TGCGCCAGCAGCCGACCGAACAGGGGCTCCTACAATGAGCAGTTCTTC. Its protein product is CASSRPNRGSYNEQFF. The chain couples TRBV4-1 to TRBJ2-1, with 7 bases fitting TRBD1. Germline trimming cut 4 bases from V and 0 bases from J; bases unmatched to any gene: 6. The germline V gene has CDR1 MGHRA and CDR2 YSYEKL. This CDR3 is 16 amino acids long.

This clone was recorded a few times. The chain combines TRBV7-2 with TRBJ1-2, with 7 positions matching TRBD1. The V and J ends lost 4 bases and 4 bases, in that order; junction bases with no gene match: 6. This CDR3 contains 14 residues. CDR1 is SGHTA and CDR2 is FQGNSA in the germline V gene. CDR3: CASSSRDSSYGYTF. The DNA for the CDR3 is TGTGCCAGCAGCTCCAGGGACAGCAGCTATGGCTACACCTTC.